This T cell receptor beta chain was captured by sequencing in a study of graft-versus-host responses after intestinal transplantation. Overall study: Multivisceral, liver-intestinal, or isolated intestinal grafts went to recipients. Anti-thymocyte globulin induction was given to all recipients, followed by tacrolimus and steroids for roughly 3 years.

TCRdb keeps only in-frame clones here, not all; method: immunoSEQ multiplex PCR. The repertoire holds about 50,000 clones, with about nine tenths as singletons. V lost 8 bases and J 0 bases, leaving 14 bases between the germline ends. This CDR3 is 15 amino acids long. Germline values: CDR1 SNHLY, CDR2 FYNNEI. Regarding the study as a whole: GvH clonotypes were identified within recipient marrow, with a subset emerging first in ileum or blood. Circulating GvH clone levels at their peak were associated with HvG declines (early post-transplant).

Turning to this clone: Its antigen is undetermined.

This clonotype originated in a human donor who was the organ donor for an intestinal transplant. The sequences come from unstimulated CD4+ T cells sorted from spleen or lymph node cells, collected before transplant. This rearrangement joins TRBV2 to TRBJ1-5; D possibly corresponds to TRBD1 (6 bases). CDR3 sequence reads: CASGPGTNSNQPQHF. In DNA form, the CDR3 reads TGTGCCAGCGGCCCCGGGACAAATAGCAATCAGCCCCAGCATTTT.